This section outlines one TCR beta chain sequence together with its context. In the study's own analysis: The authors estimated nucleated cell counts from reference gene primer amplification. Clones were sequenced by immunoSEQ multiplex PCR, and TCRdb holds only the in-frame ones, with some missing. V and J calls and clone size follow that table, whereas D and trimming were derived from the DNA. Of approximately 200,000 clones listed, around 90% are singletons. Germline lookup yields CDR1 LNHDA and CDR2 SQIVND (reference sequence). Unmatched junction bases numbered 8, after V lost 5 bases and J lost 7 bases. The CDR3 loop spans 13 amino acids. The record originates from a study of blood T cell repertoires in COVID-19. Study-level information: Samples of COVID-19 (acute and convalescent) were obtained from the United States, Italy and Spain.

Participants were aged about 18 to 95 years, lived in 20 to 30 US areas, and enrolled virtually. This receptor was obtained from a man aged 30-40 years who had recovered from COVID-19. This rearrangement joins TRBV19 to TRBJ2-7, with TRBD1 identical over 7 bases. The sample comprised PBMCs or T cells enriched from blood (not recorded which). Here the CDR3 DNA reads TGTGCCAGTAGTGATATCCTGGGACAGGAGCAGTACTTC. It codes for CASSDILGQEQYF.